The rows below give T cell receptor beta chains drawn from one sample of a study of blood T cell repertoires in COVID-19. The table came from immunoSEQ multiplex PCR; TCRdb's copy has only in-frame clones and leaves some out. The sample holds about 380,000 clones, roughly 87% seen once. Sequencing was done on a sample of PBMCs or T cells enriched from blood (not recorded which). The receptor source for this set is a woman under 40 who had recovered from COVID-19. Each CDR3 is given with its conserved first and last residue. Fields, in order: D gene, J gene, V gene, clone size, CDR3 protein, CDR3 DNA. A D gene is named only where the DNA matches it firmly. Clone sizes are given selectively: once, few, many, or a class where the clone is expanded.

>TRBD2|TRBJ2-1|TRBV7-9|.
CASSGGTSGTNEQFF
TGTGCCAGCAGCGGGGGGACTAGCGGTACGAATGAGCAGTTCTTC
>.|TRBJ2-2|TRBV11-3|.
CASSLTQNTGELFF
TGTGCCAGCAGCTTGACACAGAACACCGGGGAGCTGTTTTTT
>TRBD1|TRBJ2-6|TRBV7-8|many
CASSLQTGWMFSGANVLTF
TGTGCCAGCAGCCTCCAGACAGGGTGGATGTTCTCTGGGGCCAACGTCCTGACTTTC
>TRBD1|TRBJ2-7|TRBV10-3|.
CAIGPGQGIYEQYF
TGTGCCATCGGCCCGGGACAGGGGATATACGAGCAGTACTTC
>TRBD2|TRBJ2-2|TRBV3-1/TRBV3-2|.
CASSQVAGRRTGELFF
TGTGCCAGCAGCCAAGTAGCGGGGCGGCGGACCGGGGAGCTGTTTTTT
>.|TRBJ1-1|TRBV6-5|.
CASIAGEKTEAFF
TGTGCCAGCATTGCAGGGGAGAAAACTGAAGCTTTCTTT
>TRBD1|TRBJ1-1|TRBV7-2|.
CASRRPTGANTEAFF
TGTGCCAGCAGGCGCCCGACAGGGGCGAACACTGAAGCTTTCTTT
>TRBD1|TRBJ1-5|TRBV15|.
CATAQDRGSNQPQHF
TGTGCCACCGCACAGGACAGGGGCAGCAATCAGCCCCAGCATTTT
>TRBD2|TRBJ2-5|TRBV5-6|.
CASSFLSGLAVETQYF
TGTGCCAGCAGCTTCCTTTCGGGACTAGCTGTGGAGACCCAGTACTTC
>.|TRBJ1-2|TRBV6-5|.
CASSRDAGDYGYTF
TGTGCCAGCAGTCGCGACGCCGGAGACTATGGCTACACCTTC
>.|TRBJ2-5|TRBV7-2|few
CASSPAGRETQYF
TGTGCCAGCAGCCCCGCGGGTCGGGAGACCCAGTACTTC
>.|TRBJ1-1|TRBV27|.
CASSLAPGMNTEAFF
TGTGCCAGCAGTCTCGCCCCAGGGATGAACACTGAAGCTTTCTTT
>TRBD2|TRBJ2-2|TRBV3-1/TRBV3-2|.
CASSRGTSGSTGELFF
TGTGCCAGCAGCCGGGGGACTAGCGGGTCCACCGGGGAGCTGTTTTTT
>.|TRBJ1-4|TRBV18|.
CASSPFDSATNEKLFF
TGTGCCAGCTCACCATTTGACAGCGCAACTAATGAAAAACTGTTTTTT
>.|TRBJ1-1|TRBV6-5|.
CASYLQGEAFF
TGTGCCAGTTACTTACAGGGAGAAGCTTTCTTT
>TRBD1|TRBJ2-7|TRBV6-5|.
CASSYRGTGATYEQYF
TGTGCCAGCAGTTACCGGGGGACAGGGGCAACCTACGAGCAGTACTTC
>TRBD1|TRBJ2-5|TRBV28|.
CASSMSTGVVQETQYF
TGTGCCAGCAGTATGAGTACAGGGGTGGTCCAAGAGACCCAGTACTTC
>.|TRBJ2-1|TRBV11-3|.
CASSLSRSNNEQFF
TGTGCCAGCAGCCTTAGTAGATCTAACAATGAGCAGTTCTTC
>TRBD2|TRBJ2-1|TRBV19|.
CASSRTSGSYEQFF
TGTGCCAGTAGCAGGACTAGCGGGAGTTATGAGCAGTTCTTC
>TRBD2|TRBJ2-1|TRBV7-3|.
CASSFLSGGASEQFF
TGTGCCAGCAGCTTTTTAAGCGGGGGGGCAAGTGAGCAGTTCTTC
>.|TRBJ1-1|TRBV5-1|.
CASSSGGGPGTEAFF
TGCGCCAGCAGCTCGGGAGGGGGGCCGGGGACTGAAGCTTTCTTT
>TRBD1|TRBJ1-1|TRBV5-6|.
CASSLTATGGWDTEAFF
TGTGCCAGCAGCCTGACCGCTACAGGGGGCTGGGACACTGAAGCTTTCTTT
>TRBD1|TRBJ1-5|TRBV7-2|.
CASSRQDRAQPQHF
TGTGCCAGCAGCCGCCAGGACAGGGCTCAGCCCCAGCATTTT
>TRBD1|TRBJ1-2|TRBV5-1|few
CASSLAGRGDYGYTF
TGCGCCAGCAGCTTGGCGGGCAGGGGGGACTATGGCTACACCTTC
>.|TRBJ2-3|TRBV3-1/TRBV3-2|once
CASSQVGLTDTQYF
TGTGCCAGCAGCCAAGTTGGACTCACAGATACGCAGTATTTT
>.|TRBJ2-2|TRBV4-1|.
CASSQDPGMATGELFF
TGCGCCAGCAGCCAAGATCCCGGGATGGCGACCGGGGAGCTGTTTTTT
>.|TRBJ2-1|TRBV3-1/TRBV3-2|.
CASSPMRLPYNEQFF
TGTGCCAGCAGCCCTATGAGACTACCCTACAATGAGCAGTTCTTC
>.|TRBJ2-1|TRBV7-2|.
CAYIVPRSYNEQFF
TGTGCCTATATTGTCCCCAGGTCCTACAATGAGCAGTTCTTC
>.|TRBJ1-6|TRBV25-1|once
CASRAKYNSPLHF
TGTGCCAGCAGGGCAAAGTATAATTCACCCCTCCACTTT
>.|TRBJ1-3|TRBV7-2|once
CASSRNPGSSGNTIYF
TGTGCCAGCAGCCGCAATCCGGGTTCCTCTGGAAACACCATATATTTT
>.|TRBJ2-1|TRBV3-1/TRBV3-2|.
CASSQDLRAGNEQFF
TGTGCCAGCAGCCAAGATTTGAGGGCGGGCAATGAGCAGTTCTTC
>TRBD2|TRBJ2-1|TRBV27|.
CASSLLGTSGYNEQFF
TGTGCCAGCAGTTTATTGGGGACTAGCGGTTACAATGAGCAGTTCTTC
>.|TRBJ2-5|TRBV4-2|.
CASSQEGGAGDETQYF
TGTGCCAGCAGCCAAGAAGGGGGGGCGGGAGATGAGACCCAGTACTTC
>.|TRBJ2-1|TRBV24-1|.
CATSDSSDNEQFF
TGTGCCACCAGTGATTCCTCAGACAATGAGCAGTTCTTC
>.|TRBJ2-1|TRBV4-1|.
CASSLGPAGSYNEQFF
TGCGCCAGCAGCCTGGGACCAGCGGGCTCCTACAATGAGCAGTTCTTC
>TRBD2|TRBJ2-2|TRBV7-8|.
CASSPTSGGVAGELFF
TGTGCCAGCAGCCCTACTAGCGGGGGGGTGGCCGGGGAGCTGTTTTTT
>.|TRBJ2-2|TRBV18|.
CASSPGISNTGELFF
TGTGCCAGCTCACCGGGCATATCGAACACCGGGGAGCTGTTTTTT
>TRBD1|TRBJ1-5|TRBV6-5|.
CASRRTGRNQPQHF
TGTGCCAGCAGGAGGACAGGGCGCAATCAGCCCCAGCATTTT
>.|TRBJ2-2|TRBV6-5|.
CASRTGLTGELFF
TGTGCCAGCAGGACAGGCCTAACCGGGGAGCTGTTTTTT
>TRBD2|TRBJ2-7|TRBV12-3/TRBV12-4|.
CASRGTSGYEQYF
TGTGCCAGCAGGGGGACTAGCGGGTACGAGCAGTACTTC
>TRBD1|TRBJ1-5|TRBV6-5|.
CASKRTGGSNQPQHF
TGTGCCAGCAAAAGGACAGGGGGGAGCAATCAGCCCCAGCATTTT
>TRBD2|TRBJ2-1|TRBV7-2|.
CASSLLAGLNEQFF
TGTGCCAGCAGCTTACTAGCGGGCCTCAATGAGCAGTTCTTC
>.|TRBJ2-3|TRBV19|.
CASTGRGADTQYF
TGTGCCAGTACGGGCAGGGGCGCAGATACGCAGTATTTT
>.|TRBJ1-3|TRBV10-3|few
CAISESERTVGNTIYF
TGTGCCATCAGTGAGTCAGAGAGAACAGTTGGAAACACCATATATTTT
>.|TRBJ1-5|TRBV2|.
CASSDFRVSNQPQHF
TGTGCCAGCAGTGATTTCCGGGTGAGCAATCAGCCCCAGCATTTT
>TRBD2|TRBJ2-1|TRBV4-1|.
CASTSTSGTYNEQFF
TGCGCCAGCACCTCGACTAGCGGAACCTACAATGAGCAGTTCTTC